Here is one T cell receptor beta chain with its context. The study ran its PCR with 60 Vbeta and 13 Jbeta primers. Clones were read by immunoSEQ multiplex PCR, and TCRdb kept only the in-frame ones, dropping some. The table lists 130,000 or so clones, 70% to 90% of them singletons. Trimming removed 5 bases from V and 3 bases from J; junction bases left unmatched: 3. The length of the CDR3 is 14 residues. CDR1 and CDR2 from the germline V gene are SGHAT and FQNNGV. These data are taken from a study of cytomegalovirus exposure and HLA in healthy donors. This sequence was found in a middle-aged woman in good health and CMV-seronegative. The specimen was PBMCs. The chain employs TRBV11-2 and TRBJ1-3, with 8 bases lining up with TRBD1. DNA for the CDR3: TGTGCCAGCAGCCCAGGGACAGGTGGAAACACCATATATTTT. Its protein is CASSPGTGGNTIYF.